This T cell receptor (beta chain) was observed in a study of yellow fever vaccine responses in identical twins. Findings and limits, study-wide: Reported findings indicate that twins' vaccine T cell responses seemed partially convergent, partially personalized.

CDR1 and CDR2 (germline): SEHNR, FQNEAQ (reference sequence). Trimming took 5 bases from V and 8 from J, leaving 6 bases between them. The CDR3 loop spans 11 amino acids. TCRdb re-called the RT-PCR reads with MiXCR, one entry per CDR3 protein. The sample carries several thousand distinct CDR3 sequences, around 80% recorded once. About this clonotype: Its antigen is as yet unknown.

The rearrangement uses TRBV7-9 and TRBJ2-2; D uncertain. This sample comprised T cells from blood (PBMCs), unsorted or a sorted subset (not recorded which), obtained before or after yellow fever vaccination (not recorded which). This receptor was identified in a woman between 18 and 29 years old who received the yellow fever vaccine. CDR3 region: CASSPAGELFF. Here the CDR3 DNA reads TGTGCCAGCAGCCCCGCAGGGGAGCTGTTTTTT. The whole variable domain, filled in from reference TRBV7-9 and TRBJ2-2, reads DTGVSQNPRHKITKRGQNVTFRCDPISEHNRLYWYRQTLGQGPEFLTYFQNEAQLEKSRLLSDRFSAERPKGSFSTLEIQRTEQGDSAMYLCASSPAGELFFGEGSRLTVL.